This T cell receptor beta chain was recorded in a study of blood T cell repertoires in COVID-19. This clone came up once. The CDR3 totals 17 residues. Germline-derived CDR1 and CDR2 are WSHSY and SAAADI. V lost 6 bases and J lost 2, with 20 bases in between. Clones were read by immunoSEQ multiplex PCR, and TCRdb kept only the in-frame ones, dropping some. The sample records roughly 61,000 clones, under 90% being singletons. The sequence was obtained from a man in his forties with active COVID-19. Sequencing used peripheral blood. The J gene is TRBJ2-4, the V gene TRBV10-2, with D possibly being TRBD2 (5 bases). The CDR3 protein is CASSPRERIPPKNIQYF. DNA for the CDR3: TGCGCCAGCAGCCCCCGGGAACGAATCCCCCCCAAAAACATTCAGTACTTC.